These 30 T cell receptor beta chains originate from one sample sequenced in a study of beta chain features in type 1 diabetes. Sequenced material consisted of expressed TCRB transcripts (all of the isolated RNA was reverse transcribed). TCRdb's table, derived via immunoSEQ multiplex PCR, lists solely in-frame clones and lacks some. The repertoire has approximately 120,000 clones, approximately 37% of them found once; the top ten carry roughly 0.07%. The source material was stem cell memory CD4+ T cells from blood. Receptors originate from a woman in her late teens or twenties in good health.

V usage is TRBV19 and J usage is TRBJ1-2; 8 bases line up with TRBD1. The germline CDR1 and CDR2 sequences are LNHDA and SQIVND (reference sequence). This CDR3 has 15 residues. V lost 3 bases and J lost 2; bases outside the gene matches: 5. The DNA for the CDR3 is TGTGCCAGTAGTATGGACAGGGAAGTCAACTATGGCTACACCTTC. This codes for CASSMDREVNYGYTF. The full variable domain, rest sourced from reference TRBV19 and TRBJ1-2, is DGGITQSPKYLFRKEGQNVTLSCEQNLNHDAMYWYRQDPGQGLRLIYYSQIVNDFQKGDIAEGYSVSREKKESFPLTVTSAQKNPTAFYLCASSMDREVNYGYTFGSGTRLTVV.

The CDR3: CASSRLTQGMHGYTF. CDR3 nucleotide sequence: TGCGCCAGCAGTCGGCTCACCCAGGGAATGCATGGCTACACCTTC. The rearrangement links TRBV4-1 to TRBJ1-2, with a possible D match to TRBD1 (5 bases). Per the germline V gene, CDR1 is MGHRA and CDR2 is YSYEKL. The V and J ends lost 6 bases and 6 bases respectively, with 20 bases between them. There are 15 residues in the CDR3.

This clone was seen only a few times. The rearrangement links TRBV29-1 to TRBJ1-5; 7 nucleotides line up with TRBD1. Unmatched junction bases numbered 4, after V lost 7 bases and J lost 1 base. CDR1 and CDR2 (germline): SQVTM, ANQGSEA. This CDR3 contains 13 residues. Here the CDR3 reads CSALQGSNQPQHF. CDR3 DNA sequence: TGCAGCGCCTTACAGGGGAGCAATCAGCCCCAGCATTTT.

This clone was seen a handful of times. V and J are TRBV4-1 and TRBJ2-1, with 8 positions matching TRBD2. The CDR3 covers 15 residues. Germline loops: CDR1 MGHRA, CDR2 YSYEKL. The V segment lost 6 bases and the J segment 2 bases; nucleotides outside the gene matches: 6. CDR3 amino acids: CASSQTSGTYNEQFF. The DNA of the CDR3 is TGCGCCAGCAGTCAAACTAGCGGCACCTACAATGAGCAGTTCTTC.

This clone has only a few counts. The gene calls are TRBV7-9 and TRBJ2-2, with D perhaps TRBD1 (5 bases). Germline CDR1 and CDR2: SEHNR and FQNEAQ (reference sequence). V gave up 2 bases and J gave up 0 bases, with 10 bases separating them. The CDR3 length is 16 residues. CDR3 nucleotide sequence: TGTGCCAGCAGCTTACCCTGGACAACGAACACCGGGGAGCTGTTTTTT. Amino acid sequence: CASSLPWTTNTGELFF.

The CDR3 DNA sequence: TGTGCCAGCAGTGCCCACAGGGGTCCCTCTGGAAACACCATATATTTT. Protein: CASSAHRGPSGNTIYF. This sequence joins TRBV6-1 and TRBJ1-3; 7 bases agree with TRBD1. V was pared by 4 bases and J by 0 bases, with 6 bases of the junction left unmatched. The CDR3 covers 16 residues. Germline lookup yields CDR1 MNHNS and CDR2 SASEGT.

V and J are TRBV5-1 and TRBJ1-5; 8 nucleotides align to TRBD1. The CDR3 extends over 15 amino acids. V dropped 1 base and J dropped 6; count of bases not matched to a gene: 6. Germline-derived CDR1 and CDR2 are SGHRS and YFSETQ. The CDR3: CASSLQGASGQPQHF. The DNA of the CDR3 is TGCGCCAGCAGCTTGCAGGGGGCGTCCGGTCAGCCCCAGCATTTT.

A few counts support this clone. Other DNA sequences in the sample encode the same CDR3. The chain carries TRBV30 and TRBJ1-5; D perhaps matches TRBD1 (6 bases). Germline values: CDR1 GTSNPN, CDR2 SVGIG (reference sequence). Between the trimmed V and J ends, which lost 3 bases and 4 bases, there was a span of 10 bases. This CDR3 is built from 13 residues. In nucleotides, the CDR3 is TGTGCCTGGAGCGAACAGGGTAATCAGCCCCAGCATTTT. Translating gives CAWSEQGNQPQHF.

The CDR3 sequence: CASSSSGREETQYF. In DNA, the CDR3 is TGTGCCAGCAGTTCGAGCGGGAGGGAAGAGACCCAGTACTTC. The V gene is TRBV6-6, the J gene TRBJ2-5; TRBD2 agrees at 10 bases. The germline gives CDR1 MNHNY, CDR2 SVGAGI (reference sequence). This CDR3 has 14 residues. The junction had 2 bases not matched to a gene; V was cut back by 4 bases and J by 3 bases.

V is TRBV11-2 and J is TRBJ2-5; 13 bases match TRBD2. CDR1 SGHAT and CDR2 FQNNGV come from the germline V gene. Germline trimming cut 0 bases from V and 0 bases from J; bases unmatched to any gene: 4. The CDR3 sequence is 18 residues long. The CDR3 is CASSLELAGGPNQETQYF. CDR3 sequence (DNA): TGTGCCAGCAGCTTAGAACTAGCGGGAGGGCCAAACCAAGAGACCCAGTACTTC. Full variable domain (outside the CDR3, taken from reference TRBV11-2 and TRBJ2-5): EAGVAQSPRYKIIEKRQSVAFWCNPISGHATLYWYQQILGQGPKLLIQFQNNGVVDDSQLPKDRFSAERLKGVDSTLKIQPAKLEDSAVYLCASSLELAGGPNQETQYFGPGTRLLVL.

The chain joins TRBV6-5 to TRBJ1-1, with a possible D match to TRBD1 (6 bases). The ends were cut back, 5 bases at V and 1 base at J, with 14 bases in the middle. CDR3 length: 15 residues. Germline CDR1 reads MNHEY; CDR2 reads SVGAGI. DNA for the CDR3: TGTGCCAGCAGTCCCGACAGGACCACGAACACTGAAGCTTTCTTT. It yields the protein CASSPDRTTNTEAFF.

A few counts support this clone. This sequence joins TRBV5-4 and TRBJ2-3; 10 bases line up with TRBD1. The CDR3 is 16 amino acids. The V and J ends lost 3 bases and 0 bases, in that order; junction bases with no gene match: 4. Germline V gene data show CDR1 as SGHNT and CDR2 as YYREEE (reference sequence). CDR3 sequence (DNA): TGTGCCAGCAGCTCGAGACAGGGGGCAAGCACAGATACGCAGTATTTT. Its protein is CASSSRQGASTDTQYF.

The V gene is TRBV4-2, the J gene TRBJ1-2; possibly TRBD1 for D (5 bases). Germline CDR1 reads LGHNA; CDR2 reads YNFKEQ. The CDR3 sequence is 13 residues long. Between the trimmed V and J ends, which lost 6 bases and 2 bases, there was a span of 10 bases. The CDR3 loop is CASSPKGNYGYTF. The CDR3 nucleotides read TGTGCCAGCAGTCCCAAGGGGAACTATGGCTACACCTTC.

The chain uses TRBV18 and TRBJ2-3; tentatively, D is TRBD1 (6 bases). Per the germline V gene, CDR1 is KGHSH and CDR2 is LQKENI. The CDR3 sequence is 18 residues long. Trimming took 2 bases from V and 2 from J, leaving 20 bases between them. CDR3 DNA: TGTGCCAGCTCACCATTACACCGGGACAAAAAAATCACAGATACGCAGTATTTT. This encodes CASSPLHRDKKITDTQYF.

This clone was seen a handful of times. As DNA, the CDR3 is TGTGCCAGCAGCCCAACGCCGGGAGGGACTGAAGCTTTCTTT. Translating gives CASSPTPGGTEAFF. The V and J genes are TRBV9 and TRBJ1-1; D unresolved. Germline values: CDR1 SGDLS, CDR2 YYNGEE. V was pared by 4 bases and J by 5 bases, with 15 bases between. The CDR3 is 14 residues long.

The chain has TRBV5-1 and TRBJ2-2, with 13 nucleotides matching TRBD2. CDR1 and CDR2 (germline): SGHRS, YFSETQ. There are 18 residues in the CDR3. V was clipped by 4 bases and J by 7 bases; unmatched bases: 13. This chain's CDR3 is CASSPGLAGVLRVGELFF. For the CDR3, the DNA is TGCGCCAGCAGCCCAGGACTAGCGGGAGTTCTGAGGGTCGGGGAGCTGTTTTTT.

The V gene is TRBV5-6, the J gene TRBJ2-2; 9 bases are a match to TRBD2. The J segment lost 3 bases and the V segment lost 2 bases, leaving 2 bases of the junction unmatched. CDR1 is SGHDT, CDR2 YYEEEE, per germline. There are 15 residues in the CDR3. The chain's CDR3 is CASSFGTSYTGELFF. The CDR3 DNA sequence: TGTGCCAGCAGCTTCGGGACTAGCTACACCGGGGAGCTGTTTTTT.

Only a few counts were recorded for this clone. The J gene is TRBJ2-7, the V gene TRBV2; 10 nucleotides align to TRBD2. The CDR3 runs 17 residues. Germline assignment: CDR1 SNHLY and CDR2 FYNNEI. V was pared by 7 bases and J by 3 bases, with 15 bases of the junction left unmatched. The CDR3 sequence: CASNDILLAGVRYEQYF. As DNA, the CDR3 is TGTGCCAGCAACGACATCCTCCTAGCGGGAGTTCGCTACGAGCAGTACTTC.

There are a few counts of this clone. The rearrangement uses TRBV28 and TRBJ2-1, with 7 bases matching TRBD2. The CDR3 is 16 residues long. Germline lookup yields CDR1 MDHEN and CDR2 SYDVKM. After removal of 5 bases from V and 4 bases from J, the junction contained 11 bases not matched to a gene. This CDR3 is CASSLRAGPRYNEQFF. The CDR3 DNA sequence: TGTGCCAGCAGTCTCCGAGCGGGACCCCGGTACAATGAGCAGTTCTTC.

The chain is built from TRBV18 and TRBJ2-5, with 9 bases aligning to TRBD2. V gave up 0 bases and J gave up 5 bases; unmatched junction bases: 13. The germline gives CDR1 KGHSH, CDR2 LQKENI. The CDR3 extends over 18 amino acids. The CDR3 here is CASSPPSRLAVNGETQYF. CDR3 DNA sequence: TGTGCCAGCTCACCACCGTCTCGACTAGCGGTAAACGGGGAGACCCAGTACTTC.

This clone appeared a few times. The CDR3 is CASRETSLGDTEAFF. The CDR3 DNA is TGTGCCAGCAGGGAGACAAGTTTGGGAGACACTGAAGCTTTCTTT. The genes are TRBV6-5 and TRBJ1-1; unclear D gene. The CDR3 length is 15 residues. Germline assignment: CDR1 MNHEY and CDR2 SVGAGI. V lost 6 bases, J lost 3 bases, and 17 bases lay in between.

The chain uses TRBV4-3 and TRBJ1-1; maybe TRBD1 (6 bases). The CDR3 is 12 amino acids. The ends were cut back, 7 bases at V and 13 bases at J, with 19 bases in the middle. Per germline, CDR1 LGHNA and CDR2 YSLEER. As DNA, the CDR3 is TGCGCCAGCAAAAAAGTAGGACAGATAATTTTCTTT. It translates to CASKKVGQIIFF.

The V call is TRBV6-6, the J call TRBJ2-1; 10 nucleotides align to TRBD1. CDR1 is MNHNY, CDR2 SVGAGI, per germline (reference sequence). The CDR3 covers 15 residues. The J segment lost 3 bases and the V segment lost 2 bases, leaving 1 base of the junction unmatched. The CDR3 DNA is TGTGCCAGCAGTTACGGGGACAGGGGCTACAATGAGCAGTTCTTC. This translates into CASSYGDRGYNEQFF.

The rearrangement joins TRBV9 to TRBJ2-7; TRBD1 might be the D (6 bases). Germline CDR1 and CDR2: SGDLS and YYNGEE. This CDR3 has 16 amino acids. The V end lost 3 bases, the J end lost 1 base, and 17 bases lay between the germline ends. CDR3 in DNA: TGTGCCAGCAGCGCTGAAACAGGGACCCTATCCTACGAGCAGTACTTC. It codes for CASSAETGTLSYEQYF.

V and J are TRBV10-3 and TRBJ2-1; 10 nucleotides agree with TRBD2. Germline V gene sequence: CDR1 ENHRY, CDR2 SYGVKD. The CDR3 covers 14 residues. After removal of 9 bases from V and 4 bases from J, the junction contained 6 bases not matched to a gene. The CDR3 bases are TGTGCCATACGGACTAGCGGCGTATACAATGAGCAGTTCTTC. Amino acid sequence: CAIRTSGVYNEQFF.

The CDR3 is CASSRPGTFNEQFF. CDR3 bases: TGTGCCAGCAGCCGTCCCGGGACTTTTAATGAGCAGTTCTTC. V gene TRBV7-2 combines with J gene TRBJ2-1; tentative D call: TRBD2 (6 bases). V lost 5 bases, J lost 7 bases, and 15 bases lay in between. The CDR3 has 14 residues. Germline V gene sequence: CDR1 SGHTA, CDR2 FQGNSA. Full variable domain (remainder filled in from reference TRBV7-2 and TRBJ2-1): GAGVSQSPSNKVTEKGKDVELRCDPISGHTALYWYRQSLGQGLEFLIYFQGNSAPDKSGLPSDRFSAERTGGSVSTLTIQRTQQEDSAVYLCASSRPGTFNEQFFGPGTRLTVL.

This rearrangement joins TRBV29-1 to TRBJ1-5; D ambiguous. This CDR3 spans 13 amino acids. The ends were cut back, 3 bases at V and 5 bases at J, with 11 bases in the middle. Germline V gene lookup returns CDR1 SQVTM and CDR2 ANQGSEA. Here the CDR3 DNA reads TGCAGCGTTGAGTTCTCGGGTGATCAGCCCCAGCATTTT. Translating it yields CSVEFSGDQPQHF.

This clone has only a few counts. For the CDR3, the DNA is TGCAGCGTTTCCAAGACAGGGTTGATTAGTAACTATGGCTACACCTTC. As protein: CSVSKTGLISNYGYTF. V usage is TRBV29-1 and J usage is TRBJ1-2; 7 bases align to TRBD1. The CDR3 has 16 amino acids. J lost 1 base, V lost 5 bases, and 13 bases had no gene match. Germline CDR1 SQVTM, CDR2 ANQGSEA.

V is TRBV6-6 and J is TRBJ2-1; possibly TRBD1 for D (6 bases). Trimming removed 7 bases from V and 9 bases from J, with 10 bases in between. Germline V gene lookup returns CDR1 MNHNY and CDR2 SVGAGI (reference sequence). The CDR3 extends over 11 amino acids. The CDR3 DNA follows: TGTGCCAGCATCAGGGGAGCTGAGCAGTTCTTC. It translates to CASIRGAEQFF.

J is TRBJ2-5 and V is TRBV5-1, with a weak D call TRBD1 (5 bases). V was cut by 4 bases and J by 5 bases, with 21 bases left in between. The germline gives CDR1 SGHRS, CDR2 YFSETQ. This CDR3 is built from 16 residues. The CDR3 coding sequence is TGCGCCAGCAGCCCCCAGGGTTTTCGCGGAGTGGAGACCCAGTACTTC. Its protein is CASSPQGFRGVETQYF.